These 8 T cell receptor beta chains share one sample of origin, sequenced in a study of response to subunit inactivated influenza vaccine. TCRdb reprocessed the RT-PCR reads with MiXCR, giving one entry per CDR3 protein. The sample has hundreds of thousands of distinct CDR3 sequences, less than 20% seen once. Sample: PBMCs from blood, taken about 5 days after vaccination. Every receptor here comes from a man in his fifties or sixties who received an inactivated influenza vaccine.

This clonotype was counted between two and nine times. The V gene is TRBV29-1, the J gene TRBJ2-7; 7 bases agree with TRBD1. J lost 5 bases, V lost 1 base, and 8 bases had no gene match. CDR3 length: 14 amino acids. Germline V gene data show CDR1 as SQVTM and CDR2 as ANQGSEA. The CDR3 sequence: CSVEVQGVFNEQYF. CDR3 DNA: TGCAGCGTTGAAGTGCAGGGGGTCTTTAACGAGCAGTACTTC.

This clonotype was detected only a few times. This CDR3 reads CASSPATGNSNQPQHF. DNA for the CDR3: TGTGCCAGCTCACCGGCGACAGGGAATAGCAATCAGCCCCAGCATTTT. The V gene is TRBV18, the J gene TRBJ1-5; 7 bases are shared with TRBD1. With 3 bases clipped from V and 0 bases from J, the junction kept 5 bases outside the gene matches. Germline V lookup: CDR1 KGHSH, CDR2 LQKENI. CDR3 size: 16 residues.

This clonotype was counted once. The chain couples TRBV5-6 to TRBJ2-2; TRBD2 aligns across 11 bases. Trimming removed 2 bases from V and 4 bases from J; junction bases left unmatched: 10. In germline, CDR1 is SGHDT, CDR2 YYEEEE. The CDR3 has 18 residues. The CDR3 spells CASSFITSGGILTGELFF. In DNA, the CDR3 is TGTGCCAGCAGCTTTATAACTAGCGGGGGAATCCTCACCGGGGAGCTGTTTTTT.

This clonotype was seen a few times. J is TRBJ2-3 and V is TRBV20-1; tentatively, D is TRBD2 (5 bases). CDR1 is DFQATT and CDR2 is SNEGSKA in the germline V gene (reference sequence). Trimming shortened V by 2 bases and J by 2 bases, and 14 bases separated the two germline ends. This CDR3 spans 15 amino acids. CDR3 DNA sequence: TGCAGTGCTAGACCCGCAGCGGTACCCACAGATACGCAGTATTTT. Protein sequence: CSARPAAVPTDTQYF.

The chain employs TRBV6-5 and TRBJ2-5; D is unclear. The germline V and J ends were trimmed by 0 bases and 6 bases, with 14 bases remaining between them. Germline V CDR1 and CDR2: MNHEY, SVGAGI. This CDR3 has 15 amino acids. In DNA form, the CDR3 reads TGTGCCAGCAGTTACTCTGCCCTTCCCCGTAAGACCCAGTACTTC. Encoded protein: CASSYSALPRKTQYF.

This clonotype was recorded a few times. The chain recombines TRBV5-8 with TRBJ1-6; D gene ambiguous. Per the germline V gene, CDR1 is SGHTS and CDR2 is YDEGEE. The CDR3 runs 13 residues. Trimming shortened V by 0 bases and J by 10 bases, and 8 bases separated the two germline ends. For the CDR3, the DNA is TGTGCCAGCAGCTTGGATGGGGTATCACCCCTCCACTTT. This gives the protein CASSLDGVSPLHF.

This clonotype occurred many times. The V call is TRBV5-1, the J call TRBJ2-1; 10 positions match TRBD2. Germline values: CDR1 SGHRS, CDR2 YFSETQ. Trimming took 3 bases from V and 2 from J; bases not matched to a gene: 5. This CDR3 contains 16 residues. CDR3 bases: TGCGCCAGCAGCTCTAGCGGGAGAGGCGCCTACAATGAGCAGTTCTTC. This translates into CASSSSGRGAYNEQFF.

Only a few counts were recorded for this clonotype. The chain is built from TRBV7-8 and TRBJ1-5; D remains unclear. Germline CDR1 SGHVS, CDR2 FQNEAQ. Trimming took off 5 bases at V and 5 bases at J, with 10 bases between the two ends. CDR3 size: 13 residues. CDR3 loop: CASSQAAHQPQHF. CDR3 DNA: TGTGCCAGCAGCCAAGCGGCCCATCAGCCCCAGCATTTT.